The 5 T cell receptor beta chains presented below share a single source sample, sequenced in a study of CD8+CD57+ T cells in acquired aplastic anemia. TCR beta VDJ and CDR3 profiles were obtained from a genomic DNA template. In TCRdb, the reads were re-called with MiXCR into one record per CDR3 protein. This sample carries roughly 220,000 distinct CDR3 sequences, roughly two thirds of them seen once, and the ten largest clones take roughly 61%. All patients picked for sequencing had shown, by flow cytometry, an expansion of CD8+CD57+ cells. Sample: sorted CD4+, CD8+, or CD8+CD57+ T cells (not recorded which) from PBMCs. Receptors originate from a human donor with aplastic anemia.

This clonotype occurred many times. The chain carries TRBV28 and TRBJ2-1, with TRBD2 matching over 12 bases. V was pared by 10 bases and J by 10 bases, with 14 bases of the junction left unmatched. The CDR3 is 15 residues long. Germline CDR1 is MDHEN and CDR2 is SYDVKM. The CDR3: CATHRGTSGGNEQFF. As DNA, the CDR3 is TGTGCCACCCACAGGGGTACTAGCGGGGGGAACGAGCAGTTCTTC.

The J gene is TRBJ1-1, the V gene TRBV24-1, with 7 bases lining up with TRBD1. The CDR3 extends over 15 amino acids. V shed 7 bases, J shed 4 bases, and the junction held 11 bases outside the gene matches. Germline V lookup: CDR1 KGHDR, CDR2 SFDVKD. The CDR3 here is CATRARDREGTEAFF. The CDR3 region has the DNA TGTGCCACCAGGGCCCGAGACAGGGAGGGCACTGAAGCTTTCTTT.

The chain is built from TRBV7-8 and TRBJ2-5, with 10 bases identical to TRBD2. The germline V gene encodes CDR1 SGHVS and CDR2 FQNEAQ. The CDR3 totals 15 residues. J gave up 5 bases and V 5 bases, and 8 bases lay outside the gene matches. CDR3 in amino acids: CASSGTSGEGETQYF. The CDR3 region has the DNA TGTGCCAGCAGCGGCACTAGCGGGGAAGGGGAGACCCAGTACTTC.

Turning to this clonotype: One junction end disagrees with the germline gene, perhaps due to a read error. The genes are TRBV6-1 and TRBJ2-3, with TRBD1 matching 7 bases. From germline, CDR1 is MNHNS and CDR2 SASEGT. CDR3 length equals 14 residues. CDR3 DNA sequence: TGTGCCAGTAGTGATACAGGGGGCACAGATACGCAGTATTTT. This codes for CASSDTGGTDTQYF.

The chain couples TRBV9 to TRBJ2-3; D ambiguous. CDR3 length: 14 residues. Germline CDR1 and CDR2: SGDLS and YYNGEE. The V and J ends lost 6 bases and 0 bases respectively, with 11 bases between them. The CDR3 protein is CASTPQTSTDTQYF. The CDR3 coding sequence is TGTGCCAGCACCCCCCAAACTAGCACAGATACGCAGTATTTT.